This TCR beta chain was sequenced for a study of read filtering for tumor transcriptome and immune sequencing. This clonotype was seen ten or more times. Its antigen is unidentified. Findings and caveats of the study: About four fifths of IR-seq clonotypes had one read, totaling 3% to 4.5% of reads; RNA-seq: 74.6% and 44.6%. Dropping single-read clonotypes raised IR-seq and RNA-seq shared-clonotype correlation.

Sampling of bone marrow took place during active disease in every patient. The library was built from roughly 400 ng RNA with molecular barcoded adaptors for alpha/delta and beta/gamma chains. MiXCR, run by TCRdb on the reads, gives a single entry per CDR3 protein. The data contain around 50,000 distinct CDR3 sequences, under 25% of them singletons. The germline CDR1 and CDR2 sequences are SGHKS and YYEKEE (reference sequence). V gave up 4 bases and J gave up 0 bases; unmatched junction bases: 17. The CDR3 consists of 20 residues. The sample was a population of CD138-negative cells sorted from bone marrow. This receptor was obtained from a donor aged 40 or older with multiple myeloma. This chain links TRBV5-5 with TRBJ2-1, with 9 bases identical to TRBD1. This chain's CDR3 is CASSPPRGQGVVNSYNEQFF. The CDR3 DNA follows: TGTGCCAGCAGCCCGCCTCGGGGACAGGGAGTGGTGAACTCCTACAATGAGCAGTTCTTC.